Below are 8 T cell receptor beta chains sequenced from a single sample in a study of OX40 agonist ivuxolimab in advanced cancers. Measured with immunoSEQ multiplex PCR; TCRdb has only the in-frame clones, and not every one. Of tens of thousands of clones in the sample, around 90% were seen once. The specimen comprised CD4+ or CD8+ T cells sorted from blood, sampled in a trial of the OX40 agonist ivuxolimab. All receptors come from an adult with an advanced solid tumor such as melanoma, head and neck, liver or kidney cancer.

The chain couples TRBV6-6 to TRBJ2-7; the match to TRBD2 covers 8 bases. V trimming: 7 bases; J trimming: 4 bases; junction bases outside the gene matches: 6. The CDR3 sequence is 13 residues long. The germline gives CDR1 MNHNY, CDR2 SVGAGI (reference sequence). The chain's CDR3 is CASTKAGVYEQYF. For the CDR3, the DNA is TGTGCCAGCACCAAAGCGGGAGTTTACGAGCAGTACTTC.

In nucleotides, the CDR3 is TGCAGCGTTGCTGGGCCCGGGGAGCTGTTTTTT. Residues: CSVAGPGELFF. The rearrangement joins TRBV29-1 to TRBJ2-2; D not certain. V lost 4 bases to trimming and J lost 6 bases, with 6 bases between them. The CDR3 covers 11 residues. Per the germline V gene, CDR1 is SQVTM and CDR2 is ANQGSEA.

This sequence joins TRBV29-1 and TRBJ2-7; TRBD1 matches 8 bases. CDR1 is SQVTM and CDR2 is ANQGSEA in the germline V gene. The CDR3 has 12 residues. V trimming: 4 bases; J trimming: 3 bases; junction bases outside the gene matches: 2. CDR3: CSVGTGLYEQYF. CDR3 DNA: TGCAGCGTTGGGACAGGGCTCTACGAGCAGTACTTC.

CDR3 nucleotide sequence: TGTGCCAGCAGACCACCGGGACAGGGGTACGAGCAGTACTTC. It is translated as CASRPPGQGYEQYF. The rearrangement links TRBV6-6 to TRBJ2-7; TRBD1 matches 10 bases. CDR1 and CDR2 from the germline V gene are MNHNY and SVGAGI (reference sequence). This CDR3 region has 14 residues. V was pared by 6 bases and J by 4 bases, with 6 bases of the junction left unmatched.

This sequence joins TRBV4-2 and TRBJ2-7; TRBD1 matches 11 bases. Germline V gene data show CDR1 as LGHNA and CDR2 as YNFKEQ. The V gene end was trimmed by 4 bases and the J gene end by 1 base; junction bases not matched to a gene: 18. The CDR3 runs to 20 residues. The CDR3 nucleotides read TGTGCCAGCAGCCTCTCCCGGCTGTCCGGGACAGGGGGAGTGTCCTACGAGCAGTACTTC. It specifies CASSLSRLSGTGGVSYEQYF.

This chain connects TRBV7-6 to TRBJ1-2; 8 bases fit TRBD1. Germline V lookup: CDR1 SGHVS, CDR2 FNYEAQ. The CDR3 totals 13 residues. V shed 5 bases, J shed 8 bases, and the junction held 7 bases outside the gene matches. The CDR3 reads CASSGQGLGGYTF. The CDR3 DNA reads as TGTGCCAGCAGCGGACAGGGCTTGGGAGGCTACACCTTC.

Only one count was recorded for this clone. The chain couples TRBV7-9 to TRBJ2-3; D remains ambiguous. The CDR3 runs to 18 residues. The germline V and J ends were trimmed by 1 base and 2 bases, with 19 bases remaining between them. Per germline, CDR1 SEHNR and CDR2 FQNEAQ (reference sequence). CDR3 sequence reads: CASSLVVLRAAVTDTQYF. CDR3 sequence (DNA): TGTGCCAGCAGCTTAGTTGTCTTGAGAGCCGCCGTCACAGATACGCAGTATTTT.

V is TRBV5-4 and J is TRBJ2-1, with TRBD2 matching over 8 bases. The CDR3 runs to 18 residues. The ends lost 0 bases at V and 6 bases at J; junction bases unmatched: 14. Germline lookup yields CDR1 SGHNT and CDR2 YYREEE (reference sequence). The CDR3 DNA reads TGTGCCAGCAGCTTGGAGGTTAGCGGGATCCAAGTCGGCAATGAGCAGTTCTTC. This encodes CASSLEVSGIQVGNEQFF.